One and the same sample provided the 3 T cell receptor beta chains below, sequenced in a study of cytomegalovirus exposure and HLA in healthy donors. A multiplex PCR was run with 60 Vbeta primers and 13 Jbeta primers. Sequenced by immunoSEQ multiplex PCR; TCRdb stores in-frame clones only, minus some. This sample has fewer than 250,000 clones; just under 75% occur once, and the top ten carry about 3%. The sample comprised PBMCs. These receptors were taken from a woman between 25 and 40 years old in good health and CMV-seropositive.

The chain combines TRBV4-1 with TRBJ2-7, with 10 bases identical to TRBD2. Germline V gene data show CDR1 as MGHRA and CDR2 as YSYEKL. V was clipped by 3 bases and J by 2 bases; unmatched bases: 7. This CDR3 is 16 amino acids long. The DNA for the CDR3 is TGCGCCAGCAGCCAGACCACGAGCGGGAGGGCCTACGAGCAGTACTTC. This codes for CASSQTTSGRAYEQYF.

The rearrangement links TRBV6-1 to TRBJ2-5; 10 positions agree with TRBD1. Germline CDR1 reads MNHNS; CDR2 reads SASEGT. J lost 2 bases, V lost 3 bases, and 3 bases had no gene match. The CDR3 totals 15 residues. CDR3: CASSEDRGYQETQYF. DNA for the CDR3: TGTGCCAGCAGTGAGGACAGGGGGTATCAAGAGACCCAGTACTTC.

V gene TRBV19 combines with J gene TRBJ1-5; D unresolved. The V gene lost 3 bases and the J gene lost 4 bases, with 10 bases spanning the gap. The CDR3 is 14 residues long. CDR1 is LNHDA, CDR2 SQIVND, per germline (reference sequence). The CDR3 DNA sequence: TGTGCCAGTAGTATGGGCGAAGAGAATCAGCCCCAGCATTTT. It is translated as CASSMGEENQPQHF.